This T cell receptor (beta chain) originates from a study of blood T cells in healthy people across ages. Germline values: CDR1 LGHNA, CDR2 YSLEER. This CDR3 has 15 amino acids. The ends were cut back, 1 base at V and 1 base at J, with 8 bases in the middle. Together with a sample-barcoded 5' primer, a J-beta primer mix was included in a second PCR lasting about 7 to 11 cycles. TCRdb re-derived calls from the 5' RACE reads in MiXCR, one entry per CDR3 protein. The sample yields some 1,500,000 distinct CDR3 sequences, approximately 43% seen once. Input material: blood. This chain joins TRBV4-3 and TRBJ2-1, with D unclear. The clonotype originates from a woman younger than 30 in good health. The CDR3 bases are TGCGCCAGCAGCCAAGGGTTCGAGTCCTACAATGAGCAGTTCTTC. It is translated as CASSQGFESYNEQFF.